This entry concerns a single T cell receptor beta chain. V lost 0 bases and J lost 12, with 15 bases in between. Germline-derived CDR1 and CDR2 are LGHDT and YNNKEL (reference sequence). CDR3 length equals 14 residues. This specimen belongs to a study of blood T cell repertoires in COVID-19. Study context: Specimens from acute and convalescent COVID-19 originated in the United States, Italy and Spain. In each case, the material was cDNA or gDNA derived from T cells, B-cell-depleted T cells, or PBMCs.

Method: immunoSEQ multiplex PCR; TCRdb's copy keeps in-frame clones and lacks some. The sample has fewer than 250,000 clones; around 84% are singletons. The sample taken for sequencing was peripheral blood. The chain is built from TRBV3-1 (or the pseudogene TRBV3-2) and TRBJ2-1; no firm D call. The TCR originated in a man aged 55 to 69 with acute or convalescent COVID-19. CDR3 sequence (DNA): TGTGCCAGCAGCCAAGATTCTTGGCAGGTTTTGCAGTTCTTC. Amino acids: CASSQDSWQVLQFF.